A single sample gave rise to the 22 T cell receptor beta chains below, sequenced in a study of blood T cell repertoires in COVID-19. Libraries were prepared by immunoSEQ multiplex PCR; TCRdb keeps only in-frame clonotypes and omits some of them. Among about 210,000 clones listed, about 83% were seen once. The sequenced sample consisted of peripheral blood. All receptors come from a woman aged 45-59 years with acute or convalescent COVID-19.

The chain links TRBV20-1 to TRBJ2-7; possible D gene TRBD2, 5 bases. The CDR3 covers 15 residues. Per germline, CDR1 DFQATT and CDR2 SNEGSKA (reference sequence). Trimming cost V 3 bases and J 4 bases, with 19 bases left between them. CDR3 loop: CSASRRVDSLYEQYF. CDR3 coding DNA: TGCAGTGCTAGTAGGCGGGTTGATAGCCTTTACGAGCAGTACTTC.

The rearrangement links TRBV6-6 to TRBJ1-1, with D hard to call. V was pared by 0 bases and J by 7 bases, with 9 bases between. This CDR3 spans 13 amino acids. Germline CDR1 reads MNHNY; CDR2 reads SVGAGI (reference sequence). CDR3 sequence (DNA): TGTGCCAGCAGTTACTCGACGGCGGGTGAAGCTTTCTTT. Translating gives CASSYSTAGEAFF.

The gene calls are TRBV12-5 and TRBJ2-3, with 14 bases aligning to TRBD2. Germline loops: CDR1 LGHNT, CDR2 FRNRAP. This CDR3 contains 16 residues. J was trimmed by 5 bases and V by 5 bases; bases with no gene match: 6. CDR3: CASGQGLAGARDTQYF. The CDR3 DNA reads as TGTGCTAGTGGTCAGGGACTAGCGGGAGCCAGAGATACGCAGTATTTT. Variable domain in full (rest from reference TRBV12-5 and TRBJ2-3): DARVTQTPRHKVTEMGQEVTMRCQPILGHNTVFWYRQTMMQGLELLAYFRNRAPLDDSGMPKDRFSAEMPDATLATLKIQPSEPRDSAVYFCASGQGLAGARDTQYFGPGTRLTVL.

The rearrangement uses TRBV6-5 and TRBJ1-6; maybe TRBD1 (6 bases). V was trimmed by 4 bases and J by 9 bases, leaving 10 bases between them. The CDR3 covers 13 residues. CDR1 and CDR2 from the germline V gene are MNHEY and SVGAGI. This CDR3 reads CASSSKGGSPLHF. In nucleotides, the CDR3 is TGTGCCAGCAGTTCTAAAGGGGGTTCACCCCTCCACTTT.

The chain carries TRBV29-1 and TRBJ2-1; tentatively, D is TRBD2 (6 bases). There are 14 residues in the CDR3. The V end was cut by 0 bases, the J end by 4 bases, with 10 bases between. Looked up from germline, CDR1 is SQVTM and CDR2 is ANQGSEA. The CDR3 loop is CSVEDRGNYNEQFF. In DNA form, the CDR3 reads TGCAGCGTTGAAGATCGCGGGAATTACAATGAGCAGTTCTTC.

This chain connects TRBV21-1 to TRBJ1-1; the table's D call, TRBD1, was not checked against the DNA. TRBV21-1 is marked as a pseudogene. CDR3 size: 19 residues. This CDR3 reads CASSNVQAEQGAQYTEAFF. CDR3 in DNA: TGTGCCAGCAGCAACGTTCAGGCCGAACAGGGGGCGCAGTACACTGAAGCTTTCTTT.

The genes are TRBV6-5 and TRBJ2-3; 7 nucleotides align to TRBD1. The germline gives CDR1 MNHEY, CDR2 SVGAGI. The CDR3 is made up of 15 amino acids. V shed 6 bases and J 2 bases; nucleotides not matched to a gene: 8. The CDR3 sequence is CASRRPDRDTDTQYF. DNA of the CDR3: TGTGCCAGCAGAAGACCTGACAGGGACACAGATACGCAGTATTTT.

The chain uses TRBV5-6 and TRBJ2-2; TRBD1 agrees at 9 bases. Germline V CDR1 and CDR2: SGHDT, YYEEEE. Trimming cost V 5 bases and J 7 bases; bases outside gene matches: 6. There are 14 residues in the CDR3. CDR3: CASRYRGQVGELFF. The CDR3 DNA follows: TGTGCCAGCAGATACAGGGGGCAGGTCGGGGAGCTGTTTTTT. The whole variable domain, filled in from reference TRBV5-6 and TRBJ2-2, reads DAGVTQSPTHLIKTRGQQVTLRCSPKSGHDTVSWYQQALGQGPQFIFQYYEEEERQRGNFPDRFSGHQFPNYSSELNVNALLLGDSALYLCASRYRGQVGELFFGEGSRLTVL.

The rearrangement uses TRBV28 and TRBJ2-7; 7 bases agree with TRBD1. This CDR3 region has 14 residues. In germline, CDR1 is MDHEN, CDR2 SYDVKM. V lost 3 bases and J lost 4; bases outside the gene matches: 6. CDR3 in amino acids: CASSFSGTVYEQYF. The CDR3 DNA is TGTGCCAGCAGTTTCTCCGGGACAGTTTACGAGCAGTACTTC.

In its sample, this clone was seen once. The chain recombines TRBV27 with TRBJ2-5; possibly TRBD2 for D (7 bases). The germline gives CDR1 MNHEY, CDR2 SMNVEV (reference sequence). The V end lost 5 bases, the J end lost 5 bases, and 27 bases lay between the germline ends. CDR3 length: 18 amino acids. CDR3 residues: CASSIKRGAGVGGETQYF. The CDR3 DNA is TGTGCCAGCAGTATCAAAAGGGGGGCGGGAGTAGGTGGTGAGACCCAGTACTTC.

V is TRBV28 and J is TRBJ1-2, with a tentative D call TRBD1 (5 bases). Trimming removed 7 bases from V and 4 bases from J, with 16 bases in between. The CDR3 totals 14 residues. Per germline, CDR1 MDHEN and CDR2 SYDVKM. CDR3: CASIGGGEGYGYTF. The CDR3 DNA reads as TGTGCCAGCATCGGTGGAGGGGAGGGCTATGGCTACACCTTC.

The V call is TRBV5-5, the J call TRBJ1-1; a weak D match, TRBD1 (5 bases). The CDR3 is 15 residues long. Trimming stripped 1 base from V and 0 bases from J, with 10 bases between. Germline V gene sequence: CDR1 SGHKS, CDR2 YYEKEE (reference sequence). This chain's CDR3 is CASSLRRDLNTEAFF. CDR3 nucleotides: TGTGCCAGCAGCTTGAGGAGGGACTTGAACACTGAAGCTTTCTTT.

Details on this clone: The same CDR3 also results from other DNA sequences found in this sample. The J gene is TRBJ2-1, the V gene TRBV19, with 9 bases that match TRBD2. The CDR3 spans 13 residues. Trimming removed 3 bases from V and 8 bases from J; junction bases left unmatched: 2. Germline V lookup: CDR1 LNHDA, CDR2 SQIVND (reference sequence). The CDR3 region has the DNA TGTGCCAGTAGTATCCGACTAGCGGATGAGCAGTTCTTC. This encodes CASSIRLADEQFF.

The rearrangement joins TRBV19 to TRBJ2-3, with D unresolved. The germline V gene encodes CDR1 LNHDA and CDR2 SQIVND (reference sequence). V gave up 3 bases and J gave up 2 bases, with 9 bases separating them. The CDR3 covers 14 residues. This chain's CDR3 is CASSIGPSTDTQYF. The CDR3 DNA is TGTGCCAGTAGTATTGGGCCATCCACAGATACGCAGTATTTT.

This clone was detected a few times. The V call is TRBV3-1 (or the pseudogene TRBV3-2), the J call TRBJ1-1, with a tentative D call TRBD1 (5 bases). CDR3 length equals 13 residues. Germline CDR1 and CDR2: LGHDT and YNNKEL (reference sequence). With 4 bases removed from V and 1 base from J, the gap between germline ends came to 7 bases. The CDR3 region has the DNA TGTGCCAGCAGCCTAGGGGAGAACACTGAAGCTTTCTTT. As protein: CASSLGENTEAFF.

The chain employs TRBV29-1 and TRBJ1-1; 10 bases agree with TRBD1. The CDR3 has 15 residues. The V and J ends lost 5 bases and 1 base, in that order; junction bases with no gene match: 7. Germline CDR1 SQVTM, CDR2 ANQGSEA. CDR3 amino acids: CSVTRQGAWNTEAFF. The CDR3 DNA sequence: TGCAGCGTTACACGACAGGGGGCTTGGAACACTGAAGCTTTCTTT.

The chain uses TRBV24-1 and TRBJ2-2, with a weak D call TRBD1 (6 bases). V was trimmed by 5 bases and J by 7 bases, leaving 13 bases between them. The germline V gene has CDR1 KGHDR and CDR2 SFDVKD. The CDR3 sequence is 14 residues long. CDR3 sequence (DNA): TGTGCCACCAGTGGAGTACAGGGCTTCGGGGAGCTGTTTTTT. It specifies CATSGVQGFGELFF.

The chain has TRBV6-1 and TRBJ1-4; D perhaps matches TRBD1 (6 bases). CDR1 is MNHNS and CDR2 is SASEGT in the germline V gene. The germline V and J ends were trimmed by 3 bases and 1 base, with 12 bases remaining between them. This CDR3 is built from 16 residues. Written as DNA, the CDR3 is TGTGCCAGCAGTGAGGTACCCAGGGGAACTAATGAAAAACTGTTTTTT. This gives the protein CASSEVPRGTNEKLFF.

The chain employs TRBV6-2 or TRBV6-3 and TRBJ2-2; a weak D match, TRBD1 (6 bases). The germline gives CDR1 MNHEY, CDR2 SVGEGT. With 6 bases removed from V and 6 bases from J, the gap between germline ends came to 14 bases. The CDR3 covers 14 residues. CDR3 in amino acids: CASSPYEGAGELFF. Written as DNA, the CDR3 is TGTGCCAGCAGCCCTTATGAGGGGGCCGGGGAGCTGTTTTTT.

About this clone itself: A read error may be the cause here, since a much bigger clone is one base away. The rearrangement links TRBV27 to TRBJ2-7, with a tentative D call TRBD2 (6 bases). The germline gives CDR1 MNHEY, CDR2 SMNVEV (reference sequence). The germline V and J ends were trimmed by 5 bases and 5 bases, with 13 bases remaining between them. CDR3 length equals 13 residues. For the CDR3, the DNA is TGTGCCAGCAGTCCCACGGGGGTCCACGAGCAGTACTTC. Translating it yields CASSPTGVHEQYF.

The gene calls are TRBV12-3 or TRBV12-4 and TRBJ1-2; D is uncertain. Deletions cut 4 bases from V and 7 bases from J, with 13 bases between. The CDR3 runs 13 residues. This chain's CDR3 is CASSSDSRGGYTF. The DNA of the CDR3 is TGTGCCAGCAGTTCGGACTCCAGAGGTGGCTACACCTTC.

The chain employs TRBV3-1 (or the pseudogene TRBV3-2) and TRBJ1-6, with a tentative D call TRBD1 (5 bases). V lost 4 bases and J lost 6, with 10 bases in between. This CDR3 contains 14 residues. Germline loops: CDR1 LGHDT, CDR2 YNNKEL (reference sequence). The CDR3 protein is CASSLREGNSPLHF. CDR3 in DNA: TGTGCCAGCAGCCTCAGGGAAGGTAATTCACCCCTCCACTTT.